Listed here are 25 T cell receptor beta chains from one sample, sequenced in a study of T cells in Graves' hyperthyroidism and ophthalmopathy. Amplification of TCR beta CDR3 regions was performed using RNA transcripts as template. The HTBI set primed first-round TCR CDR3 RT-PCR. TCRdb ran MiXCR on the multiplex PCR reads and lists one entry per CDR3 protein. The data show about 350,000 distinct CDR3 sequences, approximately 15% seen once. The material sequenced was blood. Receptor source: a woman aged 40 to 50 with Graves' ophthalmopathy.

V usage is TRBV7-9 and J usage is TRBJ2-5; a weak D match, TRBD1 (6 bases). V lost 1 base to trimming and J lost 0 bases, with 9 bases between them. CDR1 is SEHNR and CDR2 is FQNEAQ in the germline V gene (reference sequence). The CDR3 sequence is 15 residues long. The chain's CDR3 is CASSLVQGHQETQYF. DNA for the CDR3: TGTGCCAGCAGCTTAGTACAGGGACACCAAGAGACCCAGTACTTC.

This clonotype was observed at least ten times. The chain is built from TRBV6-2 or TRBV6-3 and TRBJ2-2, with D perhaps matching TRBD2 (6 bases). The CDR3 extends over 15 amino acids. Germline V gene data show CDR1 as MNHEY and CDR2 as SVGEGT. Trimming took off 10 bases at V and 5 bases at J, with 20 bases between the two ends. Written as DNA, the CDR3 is TGTGCCACCTACAGACTAGTGGGGCGGACCGGGGAGCTGTTTTTT. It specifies CATYRLVGRTGELFF.

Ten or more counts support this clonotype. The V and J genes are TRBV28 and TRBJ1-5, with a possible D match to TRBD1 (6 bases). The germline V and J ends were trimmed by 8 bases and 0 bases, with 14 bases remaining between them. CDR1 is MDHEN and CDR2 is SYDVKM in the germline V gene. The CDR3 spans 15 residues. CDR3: CASGYDRSSNQPQHF. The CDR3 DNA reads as TGTGCCAGCGGGTATGACAGGAGTAGCAATCAGCCCCAGCATTTT.

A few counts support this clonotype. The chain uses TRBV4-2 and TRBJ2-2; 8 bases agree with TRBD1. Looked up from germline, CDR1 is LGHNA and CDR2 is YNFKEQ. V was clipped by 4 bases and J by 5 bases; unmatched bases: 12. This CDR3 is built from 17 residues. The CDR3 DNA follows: TGTGCCAGCAGCCGAGACCACGGGACAGGTGGTACCGGGGAGCTGTTTTTT. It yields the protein CASSRDHGTGGTGELFF.

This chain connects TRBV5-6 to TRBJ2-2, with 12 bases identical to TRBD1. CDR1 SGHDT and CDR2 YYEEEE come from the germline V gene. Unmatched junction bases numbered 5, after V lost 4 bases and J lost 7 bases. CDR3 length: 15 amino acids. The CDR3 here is CASSPGTGGFGELFF. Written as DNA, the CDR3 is TGTGCCAGCAGCCCCGGGACAGGGGGCTTCGGGGAGCTGTTTTTT.

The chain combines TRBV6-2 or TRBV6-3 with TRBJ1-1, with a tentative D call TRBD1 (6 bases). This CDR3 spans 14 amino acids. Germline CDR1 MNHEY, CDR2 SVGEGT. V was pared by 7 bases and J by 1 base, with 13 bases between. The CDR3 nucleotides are TGTGCCAGCACATACAGGGTCGGGAACACTGAAGCTTTCTTT. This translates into CASTYRVGNTEAFF.

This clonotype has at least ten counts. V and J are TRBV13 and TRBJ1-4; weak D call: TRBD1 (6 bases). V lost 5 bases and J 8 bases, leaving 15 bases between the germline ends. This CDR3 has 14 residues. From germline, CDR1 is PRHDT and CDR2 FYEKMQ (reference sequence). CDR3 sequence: CASSLRQVGEKLFF. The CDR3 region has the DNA TGTGCCAGCAGCCTGAGACAGGTCGGGGAAAAACTGTTTTTT.

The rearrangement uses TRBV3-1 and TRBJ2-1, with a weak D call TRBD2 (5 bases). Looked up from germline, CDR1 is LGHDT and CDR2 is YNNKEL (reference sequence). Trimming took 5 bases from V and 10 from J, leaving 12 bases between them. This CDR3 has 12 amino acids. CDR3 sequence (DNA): TGTGCCAGCAGCGCCCGGACTGGAGAGCAGTTCTTC. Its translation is CASSARTGEQFF.

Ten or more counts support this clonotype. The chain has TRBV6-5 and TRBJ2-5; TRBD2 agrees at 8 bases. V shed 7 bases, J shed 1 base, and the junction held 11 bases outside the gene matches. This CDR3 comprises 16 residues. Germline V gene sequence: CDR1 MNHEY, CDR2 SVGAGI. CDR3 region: CASNPHGGGGQETQYF. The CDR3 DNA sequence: TGTGCCAGCAACCCTCACGGGGGGGGTGGCCAAGAGACCCAGTACTTC.

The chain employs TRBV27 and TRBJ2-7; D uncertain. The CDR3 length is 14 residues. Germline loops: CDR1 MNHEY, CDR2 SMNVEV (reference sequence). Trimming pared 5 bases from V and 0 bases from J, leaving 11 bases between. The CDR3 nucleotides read TGTGCCAGCAGTCCGGAGTATAGCTCCTACGAGCAGTACTTC. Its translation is CASSPEYSSYEQYF.

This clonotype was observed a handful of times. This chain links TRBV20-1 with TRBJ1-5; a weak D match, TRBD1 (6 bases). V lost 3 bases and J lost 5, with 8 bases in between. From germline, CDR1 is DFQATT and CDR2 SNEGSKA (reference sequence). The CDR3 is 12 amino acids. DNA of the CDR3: TGCAGTGCTAGGAGGGGGGATCAGCCCCAGCATTTT. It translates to CSARRGDQPQHF.

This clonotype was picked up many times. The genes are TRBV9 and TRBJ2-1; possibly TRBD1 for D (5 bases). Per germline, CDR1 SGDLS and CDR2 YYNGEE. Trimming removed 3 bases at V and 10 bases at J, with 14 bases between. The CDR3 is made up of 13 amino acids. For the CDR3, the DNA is TGTGCCAGCAGCGACTTGGGGCTTGAGGAGCAGTTCTTC. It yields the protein CASSDLGLEEQFF.

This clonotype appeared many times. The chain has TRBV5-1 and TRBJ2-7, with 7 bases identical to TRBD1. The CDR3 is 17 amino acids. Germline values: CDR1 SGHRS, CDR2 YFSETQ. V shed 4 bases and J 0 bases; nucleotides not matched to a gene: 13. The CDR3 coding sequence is TGCGCCAGCAGCCTAAGCCGGACAGGAAGGACCTCCTACGAGCAGTACTTC. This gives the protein CASSLSRTGRTSYEQYF.

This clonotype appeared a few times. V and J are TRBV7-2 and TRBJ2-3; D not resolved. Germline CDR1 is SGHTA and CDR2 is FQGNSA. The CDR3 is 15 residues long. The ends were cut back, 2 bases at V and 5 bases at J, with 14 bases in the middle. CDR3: CASSLRLGSGDTQYF. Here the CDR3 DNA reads TGTGCCAGCAGCTTAAGGCTCGGGTCAGGAGATACGCAGTATTTT. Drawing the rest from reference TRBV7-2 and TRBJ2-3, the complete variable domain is GAGVSQSPSNKVTEKGKDVELRCDPISGHTALYWYRQSLGQGLEFLIYFQGNSAPDKSGLPSDRFSAERTGGSVSTLTIQRTQQEDSAVYLCASSLRLGSGDTQYFGPGTRLTVL.

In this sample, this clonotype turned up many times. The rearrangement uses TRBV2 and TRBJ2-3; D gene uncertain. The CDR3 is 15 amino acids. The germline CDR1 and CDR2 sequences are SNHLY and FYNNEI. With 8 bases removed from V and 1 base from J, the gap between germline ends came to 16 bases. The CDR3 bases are TGTGCCAGCGAAACCTCCGGCCGAGGCACAGATACGCAGTATTTT. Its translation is CASETSGRGTDTQYF.

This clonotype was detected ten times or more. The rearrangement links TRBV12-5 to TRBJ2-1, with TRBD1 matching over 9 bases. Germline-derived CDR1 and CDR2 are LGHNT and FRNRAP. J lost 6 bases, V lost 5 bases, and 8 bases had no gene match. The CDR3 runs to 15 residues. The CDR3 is CASGPGQGFRNEQFF. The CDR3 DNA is TGTGCTAGTGGTCCCGGACAGGGGTTTCGCAATGAGCAGTTCTTC.

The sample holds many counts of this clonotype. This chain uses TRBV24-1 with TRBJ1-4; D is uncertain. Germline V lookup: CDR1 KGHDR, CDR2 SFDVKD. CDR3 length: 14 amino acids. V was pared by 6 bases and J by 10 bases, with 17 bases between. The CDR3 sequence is CATSRNRSSRKLFF. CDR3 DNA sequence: TGTGCCACCAGTCGAAATAGGTCGTCTCGAAAACTGTTTTTT.

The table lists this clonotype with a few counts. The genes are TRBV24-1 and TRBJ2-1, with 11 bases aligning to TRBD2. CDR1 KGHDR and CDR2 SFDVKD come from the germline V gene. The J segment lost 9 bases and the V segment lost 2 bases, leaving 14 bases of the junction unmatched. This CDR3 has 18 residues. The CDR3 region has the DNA TGTGCCACCAGTGATTGGAGTAGCGGGGGGGCCCGGAGAGGTGAGCAGTTCTTC. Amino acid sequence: CATSDWSSGGARRGEQFF.

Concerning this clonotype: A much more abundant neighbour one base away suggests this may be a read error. The CDR3 here is CASSHRTSYNEEFF. The CDR3 DNA reads TGTGCCAGCAGTCATAGGACTAGCTACAATGAGGAGTTCTTC. The rearrangement links TRBV27 to TRBJ2-1; 8 bases line up with TRBD2. Per the germline V gene, CDR1 is MNHEY and CDR2 is SMNVEV (reference sequence). The CDR3 is 14 amino acids.

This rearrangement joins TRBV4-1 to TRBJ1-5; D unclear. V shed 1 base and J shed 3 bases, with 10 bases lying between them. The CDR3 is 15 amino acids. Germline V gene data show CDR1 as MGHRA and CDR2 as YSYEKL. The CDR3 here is CASSQVGGINQPQHF. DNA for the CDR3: TGCGCCAGCAGCCAAGTGGGAGGGATCAATCAGCCCCAGCATTTT.

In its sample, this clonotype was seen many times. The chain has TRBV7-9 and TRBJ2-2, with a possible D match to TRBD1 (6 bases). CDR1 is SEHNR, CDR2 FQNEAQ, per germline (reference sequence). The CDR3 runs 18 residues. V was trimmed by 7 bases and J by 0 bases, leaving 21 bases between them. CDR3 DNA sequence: TGTGCCAGCACCGGGTTGGGACACCTTAGGGCGAACACCGGGGAGCTGTTTTTT. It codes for CASTGLGHLRANTGELFF.

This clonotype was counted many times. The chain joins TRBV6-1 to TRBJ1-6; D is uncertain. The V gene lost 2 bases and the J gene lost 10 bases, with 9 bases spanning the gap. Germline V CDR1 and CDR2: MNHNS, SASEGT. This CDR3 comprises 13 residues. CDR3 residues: CASSETRGSPLHF. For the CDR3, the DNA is TGTGCCAGCAGTGAAACCCGAGGATCACCCCTCCACTTT.

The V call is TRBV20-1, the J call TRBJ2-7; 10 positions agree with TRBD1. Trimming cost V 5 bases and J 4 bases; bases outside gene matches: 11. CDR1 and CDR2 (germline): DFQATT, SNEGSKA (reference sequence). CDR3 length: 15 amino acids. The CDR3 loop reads CSAPLGDRGIYEQYF. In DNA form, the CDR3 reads TGCAGTGCTCCCCTAGGGGACAGGGGTATTTACGAGCAGTACTTC.

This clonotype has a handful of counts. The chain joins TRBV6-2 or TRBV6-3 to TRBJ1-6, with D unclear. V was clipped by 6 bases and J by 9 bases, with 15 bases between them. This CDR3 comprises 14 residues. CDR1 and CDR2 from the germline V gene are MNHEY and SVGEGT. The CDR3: CASRIGVSSSPLHF. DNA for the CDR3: TGTGCCAGCAGGATCGGGGTGAGCAGTTCACCCCTCCACTTT.

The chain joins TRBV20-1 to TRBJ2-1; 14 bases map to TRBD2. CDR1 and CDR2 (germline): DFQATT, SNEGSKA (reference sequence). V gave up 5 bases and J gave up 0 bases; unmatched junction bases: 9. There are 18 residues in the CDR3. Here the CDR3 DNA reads TGCAGTGCTCCAGGGACTAGCGGGAGTGTGGGCTCCTACAATGAGCAGTTCTTC. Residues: CSAPGTSGSVGSYNEQFF.